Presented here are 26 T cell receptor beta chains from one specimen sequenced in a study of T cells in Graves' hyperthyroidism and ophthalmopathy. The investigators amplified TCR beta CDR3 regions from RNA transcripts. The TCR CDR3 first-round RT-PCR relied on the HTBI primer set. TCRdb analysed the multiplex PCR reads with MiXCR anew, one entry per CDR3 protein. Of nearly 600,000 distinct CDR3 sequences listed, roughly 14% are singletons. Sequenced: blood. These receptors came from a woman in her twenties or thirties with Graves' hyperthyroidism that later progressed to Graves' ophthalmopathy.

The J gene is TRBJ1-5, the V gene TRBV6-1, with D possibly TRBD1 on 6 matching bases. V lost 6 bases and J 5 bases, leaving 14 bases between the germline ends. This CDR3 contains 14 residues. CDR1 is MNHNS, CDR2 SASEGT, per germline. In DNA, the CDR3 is TGTGCCAGCAGCCGGGGGCAGAGCGATCAGCCCCAGCATTTT. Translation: CASSRGQSDQPQHF.

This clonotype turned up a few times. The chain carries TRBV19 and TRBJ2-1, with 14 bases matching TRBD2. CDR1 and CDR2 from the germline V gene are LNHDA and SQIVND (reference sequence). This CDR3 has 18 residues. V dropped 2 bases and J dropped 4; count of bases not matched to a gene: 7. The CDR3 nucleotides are TGTGCCAGTAGTATAAGGGGGACTAGCGGGAGTCTATACAATGAGCAGTTCTTC. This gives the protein CASSIRGTSGSLYNEQFF.

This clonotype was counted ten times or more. The CDR3 DNA reads TGTGCCAGCACCCTCGGGACGGACGGTTCACCCCTCCACTTT. Its translation is CASTLGTDGSPLHF. This chain links TRBV27 with TRBJ1-6, with a possible D match to TRBD1 (5 bases). CDR1 and CDR2 from the germline V gene are MNHEY and SMNVEV (reference sequence). The CDR3 is 14 residues long. V was trimmed by 7 bases and J by 9 bases, leaving 16 bases between them.

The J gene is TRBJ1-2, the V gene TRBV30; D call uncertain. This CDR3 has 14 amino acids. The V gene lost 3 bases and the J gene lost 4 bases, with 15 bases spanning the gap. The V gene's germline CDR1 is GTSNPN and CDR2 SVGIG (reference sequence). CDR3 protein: CAWRWAQSGYGYTF. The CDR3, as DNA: TGTGCCTGGAGATGGGCACAGTCAGGCTATGGCTACACCTTC. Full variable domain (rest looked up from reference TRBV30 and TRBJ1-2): SQTIHQWPATLVQPVGSPLSLECTVEGTSNPNLYWYRQAAGRGLQLLFYSVGIGQISSEVPQNLSASRPQDRQFILSSKKLLLSDSGFYLCAWRWAQSGYGYTFGSGTRLTVV.

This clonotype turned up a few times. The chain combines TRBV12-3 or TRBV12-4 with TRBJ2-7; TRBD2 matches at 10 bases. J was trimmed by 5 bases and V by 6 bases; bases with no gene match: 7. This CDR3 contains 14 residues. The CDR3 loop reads CASSALAGANEQYF. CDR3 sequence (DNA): TGTGCCAGCAGCGCTCTAGCGGGAGCTAACGAGCAGTACTTC.

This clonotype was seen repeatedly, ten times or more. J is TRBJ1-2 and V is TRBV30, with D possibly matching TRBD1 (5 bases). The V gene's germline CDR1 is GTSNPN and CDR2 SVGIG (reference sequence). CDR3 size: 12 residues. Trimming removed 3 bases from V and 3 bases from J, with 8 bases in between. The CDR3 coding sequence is TGTGCCTGGAGCAGGGATCACTATGGCTACACCTTC. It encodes CAWSRDHYGYTF.

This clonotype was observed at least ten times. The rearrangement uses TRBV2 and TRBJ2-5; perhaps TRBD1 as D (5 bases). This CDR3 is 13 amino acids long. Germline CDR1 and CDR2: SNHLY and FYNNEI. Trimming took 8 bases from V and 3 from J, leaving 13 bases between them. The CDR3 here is CASEESREETQYF. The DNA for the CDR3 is TGTGCCAGCGAAGAATCCAGGGAAGAGACCCAGTACTTC.

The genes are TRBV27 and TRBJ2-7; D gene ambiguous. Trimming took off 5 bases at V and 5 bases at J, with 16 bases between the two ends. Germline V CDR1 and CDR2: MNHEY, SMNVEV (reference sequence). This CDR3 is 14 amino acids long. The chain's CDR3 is CASSIGRPPHEQYF. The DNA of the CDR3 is TGTGCCAGCAGTATTGGTCGGCCCCCCCACGAGCAGTACTTC.

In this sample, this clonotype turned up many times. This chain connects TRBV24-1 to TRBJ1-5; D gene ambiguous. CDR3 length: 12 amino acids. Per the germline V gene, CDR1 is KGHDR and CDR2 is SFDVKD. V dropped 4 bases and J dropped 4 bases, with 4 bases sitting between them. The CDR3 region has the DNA TGTGCCACCAGTGAGTCTAATCAGCCCCAGCATTTT. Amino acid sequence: CATSESNQPQHF.

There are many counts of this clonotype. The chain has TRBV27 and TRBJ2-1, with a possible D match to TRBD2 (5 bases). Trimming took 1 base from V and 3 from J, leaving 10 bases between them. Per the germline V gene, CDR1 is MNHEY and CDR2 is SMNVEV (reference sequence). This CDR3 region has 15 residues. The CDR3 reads CASSLLPGNYNEQFF. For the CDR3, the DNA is TGTGCCAGCAGTTTATTGCCGGGAAACTACAATGAGCAGTTCTTC.

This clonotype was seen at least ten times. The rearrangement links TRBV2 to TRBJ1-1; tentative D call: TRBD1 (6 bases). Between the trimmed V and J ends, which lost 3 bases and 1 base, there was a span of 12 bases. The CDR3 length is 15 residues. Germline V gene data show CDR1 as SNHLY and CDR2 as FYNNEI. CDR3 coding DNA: TGTGCCAGCAGTGATTCTGGACAGCCGAACACTGAAGCTTTCTTT. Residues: CASSDSGQPNTEAFF.

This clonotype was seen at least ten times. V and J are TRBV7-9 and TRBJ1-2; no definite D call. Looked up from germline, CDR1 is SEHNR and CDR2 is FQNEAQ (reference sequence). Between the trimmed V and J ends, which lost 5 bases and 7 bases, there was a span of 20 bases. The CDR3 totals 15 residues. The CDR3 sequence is CASSLTGQPGAGYTF. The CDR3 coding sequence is TGTGCCAGCAGCCTGACTGGTCAGCCGGGAGCTGGCTACACCTTC.

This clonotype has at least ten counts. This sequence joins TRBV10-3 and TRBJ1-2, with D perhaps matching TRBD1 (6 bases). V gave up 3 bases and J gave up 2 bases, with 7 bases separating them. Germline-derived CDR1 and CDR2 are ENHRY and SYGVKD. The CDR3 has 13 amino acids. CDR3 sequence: CAISEQGNYGYTF. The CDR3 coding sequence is TGTGCCATCAGTGAACAGGGCAACTATGGCTACACCTTC.

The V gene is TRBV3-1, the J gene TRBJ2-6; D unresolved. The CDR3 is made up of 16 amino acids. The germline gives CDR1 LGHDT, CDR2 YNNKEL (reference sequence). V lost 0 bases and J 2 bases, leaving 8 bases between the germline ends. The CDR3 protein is CASSQELGTGANVLTF. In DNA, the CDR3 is TGTGCCAGCAGCCAAGAGCTGGGAACTGGGGCCAACGTCCTGACTTTC. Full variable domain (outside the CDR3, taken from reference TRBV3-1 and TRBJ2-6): DTAVSQTPKYLVTQMGNDKSIKCEQNLGHDTMYWYKQDSKKFLKIMFSYNNKELIINETVPNRFSPKSPDKAHLNLHINSLELGDSAVYFCASSQELGTGANVLTFGAGSRLTVL.

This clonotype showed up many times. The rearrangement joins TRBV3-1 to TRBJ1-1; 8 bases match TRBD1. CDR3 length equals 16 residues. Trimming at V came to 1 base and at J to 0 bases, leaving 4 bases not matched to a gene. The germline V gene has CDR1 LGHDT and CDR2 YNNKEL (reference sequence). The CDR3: CASSQAQGGVNTEAFF. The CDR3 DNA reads TGTGCCAGCAGCCAAGCACAGGGGGGGGTGAACACTGAAGCTTTCTTT.

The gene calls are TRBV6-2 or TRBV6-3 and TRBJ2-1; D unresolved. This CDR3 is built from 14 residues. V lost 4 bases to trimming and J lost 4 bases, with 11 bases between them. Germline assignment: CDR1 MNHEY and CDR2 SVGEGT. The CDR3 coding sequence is TGTGCCAGCAGTTTTAACGGCCCGTACAATGAGCAGTTCTTC. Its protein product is CASSFNGPYNEQFF.

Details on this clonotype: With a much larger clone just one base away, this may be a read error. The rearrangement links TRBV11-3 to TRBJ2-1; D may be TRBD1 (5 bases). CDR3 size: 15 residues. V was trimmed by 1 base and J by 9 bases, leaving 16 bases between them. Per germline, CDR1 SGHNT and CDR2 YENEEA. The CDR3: CASSLGLPPDSEQFF. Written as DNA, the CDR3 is TGTGCCAGCAGCTTAGGACTGCCGCCAGACAGTGAGCAGTTCTTC.

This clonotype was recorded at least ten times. In DNA, the CDR3 is TGTGCCAGCAGGACAGTTAATAATGAAAAACTGTTTTTT. Encoded protein: CASRTVNNEKLFF. The chain has TRBV11-2 and TRBJ1-4; TRBD1 might be the D (5 bases). The germline V gene has CDR1 SGHAT and CDR2 FQNNGV. CDR3 size: 13 residues. V was trimmed by 6 bases and J by 4 bases, leaving 9 bases between them.

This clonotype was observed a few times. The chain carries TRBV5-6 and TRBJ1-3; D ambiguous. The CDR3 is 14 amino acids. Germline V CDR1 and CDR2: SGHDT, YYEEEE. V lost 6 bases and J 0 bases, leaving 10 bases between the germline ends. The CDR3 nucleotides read TGTGCCAGCAATAGAAGAGACTCTGGAAACACCATATATTTT. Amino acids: CASNRRDSGNTIYF.

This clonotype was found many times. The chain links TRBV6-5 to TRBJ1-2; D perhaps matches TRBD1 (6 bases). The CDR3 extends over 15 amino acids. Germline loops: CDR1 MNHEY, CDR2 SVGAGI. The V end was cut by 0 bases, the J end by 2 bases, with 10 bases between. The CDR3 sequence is CASSYSDRPNYGYTF. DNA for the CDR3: TGTGCCAGCAGTTACTCGGACAGACCCAACTATGGCTACACCTTC.

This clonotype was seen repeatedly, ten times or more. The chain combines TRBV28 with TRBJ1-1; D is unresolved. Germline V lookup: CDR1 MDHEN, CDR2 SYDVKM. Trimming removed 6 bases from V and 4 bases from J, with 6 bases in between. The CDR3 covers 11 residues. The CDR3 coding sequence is TGTGCCAGCAGGCAGCCCACTGAAGCTTTCTTT. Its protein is CASRQPTEAFF.

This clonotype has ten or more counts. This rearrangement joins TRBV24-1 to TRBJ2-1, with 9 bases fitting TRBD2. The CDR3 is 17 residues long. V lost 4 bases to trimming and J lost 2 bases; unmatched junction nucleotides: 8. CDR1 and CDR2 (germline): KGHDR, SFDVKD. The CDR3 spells CATSDPPTSGPYNEQFF. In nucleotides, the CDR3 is TGTGCCACCAGTGACCCGCCGACTAGCGGCCCCTACAATGAGCAGTTCTTC.

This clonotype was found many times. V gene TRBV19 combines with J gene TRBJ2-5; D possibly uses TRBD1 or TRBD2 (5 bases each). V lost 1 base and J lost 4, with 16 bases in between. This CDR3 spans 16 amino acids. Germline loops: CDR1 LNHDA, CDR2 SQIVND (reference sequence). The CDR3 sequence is CASSIARGVGRETQYF. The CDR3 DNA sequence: TGTGCCAGTAGTATAGCGAGGGGCGTGGGACGAGAGACCCAGTACTTC.

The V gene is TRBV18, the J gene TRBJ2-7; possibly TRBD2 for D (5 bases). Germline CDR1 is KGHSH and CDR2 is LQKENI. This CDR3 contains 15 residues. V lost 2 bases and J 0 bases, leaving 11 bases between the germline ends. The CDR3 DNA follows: TGTGCCAGCTCACCAACGAGGGTCGGCTCCTACGAGCAGTACTTC. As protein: CASSPTRVGSYEQYF.

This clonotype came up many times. CDR3 DNA: TGTGCCAGCAGTTGGGCTAGCGGGAATGAGCAGTTCTTC. Translation: CASSWASGNEQFF. V gene TRBV6-2 or TRBV6-3 combines with J gene TRBJ2-1, with TRBD2 identical over 8 bases. The junction had 3 bases not matched to a gene; V was cut back by 4 bases and J by 7 bases. The length of the CDR3 is 13 residues. Germline assignment: CDR1 MNHEY and CDR2 SVGEGT.

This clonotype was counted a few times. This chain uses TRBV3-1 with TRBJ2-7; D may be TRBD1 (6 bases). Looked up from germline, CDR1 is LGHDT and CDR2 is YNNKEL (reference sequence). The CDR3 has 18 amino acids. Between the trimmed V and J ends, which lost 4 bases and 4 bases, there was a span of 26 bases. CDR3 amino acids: CASSPLLSLSGQPYEQYF. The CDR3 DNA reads TGTGCCAGCAGCCCTCTACTGTCCCTTTCGGGACAACCATACGAGCAGTACTTC.